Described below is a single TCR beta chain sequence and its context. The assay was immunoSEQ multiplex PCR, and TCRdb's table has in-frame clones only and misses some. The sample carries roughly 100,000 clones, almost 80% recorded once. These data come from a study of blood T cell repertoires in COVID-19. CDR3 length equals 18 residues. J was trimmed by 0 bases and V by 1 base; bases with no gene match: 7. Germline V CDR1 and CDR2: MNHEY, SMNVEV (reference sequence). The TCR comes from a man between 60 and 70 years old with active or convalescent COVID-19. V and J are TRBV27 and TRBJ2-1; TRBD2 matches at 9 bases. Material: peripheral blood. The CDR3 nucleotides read TGTGCCAGCAGTTTATATGGTAGCGGGAGTATCTCCTACAATGAGCAGTTCTTC. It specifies CASSLYGSGSISYNEQFF.